The 24 T cell receptor beta chains reported below all come from one sample, sequenced in a study of vaccination effects on CD4 cells after COVID-19. No antigen is known for these receptors. Prior to sequencing, the ViraFEST assay stimulated PBMC with viral peptide pools, which expanded the antigen-specific CD4+ T cells. Scientists isolated CD4+ T cells after an approximately 10-day culture period ended. People in the vaccine group had not been infected with SARS-CoV-2 before, and their nucleocapsid antibodies were negative. The protocol was immunoSEQ multiplex PCR, while the TCRdb copy is restricted to in-frame clones and leaves out a portion. The sample has tens of thousands of clones, roughly three quarters seen once; the top ten hold less than 5%. This specimen was CD4+ T cells from PBMCs cultured with HCoV-OC43 spike peptides, taken before COVID-19 vaccination. Subset described: HCoV-OC43 spike overlapping peptide pool stimulation. These receptors originate from a human donor who received a COVID-19 vaccine.

CDR3 sequence reads: CASGLTSIGNEQFF. The CDR3 region has the DNA TGCGCCAGCGGACTGACTAGTATCGGCAATGAGCAGTTCTTC. V and J are TRBV5-1 and TRBJ2-1; D might be TRBD2 (6 bases). The CDR3 is made up of 14 amino acids. The germline CDR1 and CDR2 sequences are SGHRS and YFSETQ. Deletions cut 7 bases from V and 6 bases from J, with 17 bases between.

This chain connects TRBV5-1 to TRBJ2-4; TRBD1 might be the D (6 bases). Trimming pared 4 bases from V and 5 bases from J, leaving 13 bases between. Per the germline V gene, CDR1 is SGHRS and CDR2 is YFSETQ. The CDR3 runs 14 residues. Written as DNA, the CDR3 is TGCGCCAGCAGCGAACAGGGCTCCCAAAACATTCAGTACTTC. Amino acids: CASSEQGSQNIQYF.

The chain employs TRBV10-3 and TRBJ1-5, with unresolved D. Trimming removed 6 bases at V and 4 bases at J, with 7 bases between. Germline CDR1 is ENHRY and CDR2 is SYGVKD. There are 12 residues in the CDR3. CDR3 nucleotides: TGTGCCATCAGCGAACCAAATCAGCCCCAGCATTTT. Protein sequence: CAISEPNQPQHF.

This chain joins TRBV15 and TRBJ2-3, with 7 bases matching TRBD1. Germline CDR1 and CDR2: LNHNV and YYDKDF (reference sequence). V was clipped by 3 bases and J by 1 base; unmatched bases: 13. There are 18 residues in the CDR3. The CDR3 protein is CATSSEGKQGFGTDTQYF. The DNA for the CDR3 is TGTGCCACCAGCAGTGAAGGAAAACAGGGGTTTGGCACAGATACGCAGTATTTT.

This chain links TRBV12-3 or TRBV12-4 with TRBJ2-5; D ambiguous. The CDR3 contains 12 residues. Deletions cut 8 bases from V and 7 bases from J, with 14 bases between. The CDR3 nucleotides are TGTGCCAGCCGCCAGCTCCTAGGGACCCAGTACTTC. This translates into CASRQLLGTQYF.

The chain employs TRBV12-5 and TRBJ2-1; the D is unclear. CDR1 and CDR2 from the germline V gene are LGHNT and FRNRAP. The CDR3 has 13 amino acids. With 2 bases removed from V and 3 bases from J, the gap between germline ends came to 5 bases. CDR3 protein: CASGLPNYNEQFF. DNA for the CDR3: TGTGCTAGTGGTTTGCCTAACTACAATGAGCAGTTCTTC.

V usage is TRBV19 and J usage is TRBJ2-6; a weak D match, TRBD1 (5 bases). Trimming removed 1 base at V and 3 bases at J, with 19 bases between. This CDR3 region has 19 residues. Germline loops: CDR1 LNHDA, CDR2 SQIVND (reference sequence). CDR3 sequence: CASSIGQLSIAFGANVLTF. The CDR3 coding sequence is TGTGCCAGTAGTATAGGACAGTTGTCGATCGCGTTTGGGGCCAACGTCCTGACTTTC.

The chain couples TRBV18 to TRBJ1-2; 9 nucleotides align to TRBD1. The CDR3 covers 16 residues. Germline CDR1 and CDR2: KGHSH and LQKENI. J lost 4 bases, V lost 2 bases, and 8 bases had no gene match. The DNA of the CDR3 is TGTGCCAGCTCACCAACCGGGACAGGGTGGGGCTATGGCTACACCTTC. Translated: CASSPTGTGWGYGYTF.

This clone was counted a single time. The V call is TRBV10-3, the J call TRBJ1-6; possibly TRBD1 for D (5 bases). The CDR3 runs to 14 residues. CDR1 and CDR2 (germline): ENHRY, SYGVKD. V was trimmed by 1 base and J by 10 bases, leaving 11 bases between them. CDR3 bases: TGTGCCATCAGTGAGTACGGGGCTAACTCACCCCTCCACTTT. It is translated as CAISEYGANSPLHF.

The chain is built from TRBV5-5 and TRBJ2-3; 8 bases fit TRBD1. Trimming at V came to 4 bases and at J to 2 bases, leaving 9 bases not matched to a gene. The CDR3 runs to 16 residues. Germline-derived CDR1 and CDR2 are SGHKS and YYEKEE (reference sequence). Here the CDR3 DNA reads TGTGCCAGCAGCACCGGACAGGGAGCTAACACAGATACGCAGTATTTT. Its translation: CASSTGQGANTDTQYF.

CDR3 loop: CASSPGGHYGYTF. The CDR3 DNA is TGTGCCAGCAGCCCAGGGGGTCACTATGGCTACACCTTC. This chain links TRBV11-2 with TRBJ1-2, with 7 positions matching TRBD1. Unmatched junction bases numbered 3, after V lost 5 bases and J lost 3 bases. The CDR3 loop spans 13 amino acids. Germline V gene sequence: CDR1 SGHAT, CDR2 FQNNGV.

The chain joins TRBV5-8 to TRBJ2-4; 8 positions match TRBD1. J gave up 7 bases and V 3 bases, and 9 bases lay outside the gene matches. CDR1 is SGHTS, CDR2 YDEGEE, per germline. This CDR3 is built from 15 residues. Here the CDR3 DNA reads TGTGCCAGCAGCTCACGGCAGACAGGGGCGAACATTCAGTACTTC. Residues: CASSSRQTGANIQYF.

V usage is TRBV2 and J usage is TRBJ1-2; D might be TRBD1 (5 bases). Looked up from germline, CDR1 is SNHLY and CDR2 is FYNNEI. V lost 6 bases to trimming and J lost 3 bases, with 17 bases between them. The CDR3 spans 15 residues. CDR3 in amino acids: CASSDQQAVYYGYTF. The CDR3 region has the DNA TGTGCCAGCAGCGACCAACAGGCAGTGTACTATGGCTACACCTTC.

The CDR3 is CASSLGTGGDREAFF. The CDR3 DNA follows: TGTGCCAGCAGCTTGGGGACAGGGGGGGATCGTGAAGCTTTCTTT. The genes are TRBV5-5 and TRBJ1-1; 10 positions agree with TRBD1. In germline, CDR1 is SGHKS, CDR2 YYEKEE (reference sequence). Trimming removed 0 bases from V and 7 bases from J; junction bases left unmatched: 6. The CDR3 totals 15 residues.

V is TRBV9 and J is TRBJ1-4; 7 nucleotides align to TRBD1. There are 15 residues in the CDR3. V dropped 4 bases and J dropped 6; count of bases not matched to a gene: 9. From germline, CDR1 is SGDLS and CDR2 YYNGEE. The CDR3 DNA reads TGTGCCAGCAGCCCAACAGGGGCGGGGTATGAAAAACTGTTTTTT. It specifies CASSPTGAGYEKLFF.

J is TRBJ2-3 and V is TRBV24-1, with 10 positions matching TRBD2. Trimming cost V 3 bases and J 5 bases; bases outside gene matches: 7. Germline lookup yields CDR1 KGHDR and CDR2 SFDVKD. The CDR3 runs 16 residues. The CDR3 reads CATSDGLAGELDTQYF. The CDR3 DNA reads as TGTGCCACCAGTGATGGTCTAGCGGGGGAGTTAGATACGCAGTATTTT.

This chain connects TRBV6-6 to TRBJ1-1, with a possible D match to TRBD1 (6 bases). V lost 5 bases and J 7 bases, leaving 11 bases between the germline ends. Per germline, CDR1 MNHNY and CDR2 SVGAGI (reference sequence). This CDR3 is 12 amino acids long. The CDR3 DNA reads as TGTGCCAGCAGTGTCGGACAGAATGAAGCTTTCTTT. Its protein product is CASSVGQNEAFF.

This clone was observed a few times. The same CDR3 also results from other DNA sequences found in this sample. CDR3 region: CASSIQGSNQPQHF. Here the CDR3 DNA reads TGTGCCAGTAGTATACAAGGGAGCAATCAGCCCCAGCATTTT. This chain links TRBV19 with TRBJ1-5; D is ambiguous. Trimming took 2 bases from V and 1 from J, leaving 6 bases between them. The V gene's germline CDR1 is LNHDA and CDR2 SQIVND (reference sequence). The CDR3 runs 14 residues.

The chain is built from TRBV18 and TRBJ2-7, with D possibly being TRBD1 (5 bases). V was pared by 3 bases and J by 0 bases, with 12 bases between. Germline V CDR1 and CDR2: KGHSH, LQKENI. This CDR3 is built from 15 residues. This CDR3 is CASSPLAGSSYEQYV. The CDR3, as DNA: TGTGCCAGCTCACCCCTTGCAGGGTCCTCCTACGAGCAGTACGTC.

This sequence joins TRBV27 and TRBJ2-3; possibly TRBD1 for D (7 bases). The CDR3 consists of 16 residues. V lost 3 bases and J 2 bases, leaving 15 bases between the germline ends. Germline CDR1 MNHEY, CDR2 SMNVEV (reference sequence). CDR3: CASSFRQGGYTDTQYF. The CDR3 nucleotides are TGTGCCAGCAGTTTTCGGCAGGGGGGATACACAGATACGCAGTATTTT.

The table lists this clone with a few counts. This chain links TRBV25-1 with TRBJ2-5; TRBD1 matches at 9 bases. Germline V gene sequence: CDR1 MGHDK, CDR2 SYGVNS. V lost 6 bases, J lost 4 bases, and 9 bases stayed unmatched. CDR3 size: 15 residues. The CDR3 DNA reads as TGTGCCAGCAGCGATCCGGGACAGGGAGGAGAGACCCAGTACTTC. Amino acid sequence: CASSDPGQGGETQYF.

The chain is built from TRBV3-1 (or the pseudogene TRBV3-2) and TRBJ1-4; D is possibly TRBD1 (5 bases). CDR3 length: 16 residues. Trimming removed 1 base at V and 8 bases at J, with 17 bases between. Germline assignment: CDR1 LGHDT and CDR2 YNNKEL (reference sequence). The CDR3 here is CASSQVGVSPWEKLFF. CDR3 nucleotide sequence: TGTGCCAGCAGCCAAGTGGGGGTTTCTCCTTGGGAAAAACTGTTTTTT.

The rearrangement links TRBV27 to TRBJ1-4; TRBD1 might be the D (6 bases). CDR3 length: 15 amino acids. CDR1 MNHEY and CDR2 SMNVEV come from the germline V gene (reference sequence). V dropped 0 bases and J dropped 5 bases, with 10 bases sitting between them. For the CDR3, the DNA is TGTGCCAGCAGTTTATCCGGGACAAGAAATGAAAAACTGTTTTTT. Translating it yields CASSLSGTRNEKLFF.

This chain joins TRBV9 and TRBJ1-4, with TRBD1 matching 7 bases. CDR1 is SGDLS and CDR2 is YYNGEE in the germline V gene. The CDR3 is made up of 16 amino acids. With V trimmed by 3 bases and J by 7 bases, 12 bases remained unmatched. As DNA, the CDR3 is TGTGCCAGCAGCGCCAGACAGGGCCTGGGGCCTGAAAAACTGTTTTTT. This translates into CASSARQGLGPEKLFF.